This is a list of T cell receptor beta chains from one sample in a study of CD8 T cells in ankylosing spondylitis. MiXCR, applied by TCRdb to the 5' RACE reads, yields one record per CDR3 protein. Altogether roughly 450,000 distinct CDR3 sequences are present, roughly a quarter being singletons, with the ten largest covering over 0.8%. The sequenced material came from blood, either unsorted or a sorted T cell fraction (not recorded which). Receptor source: a male donor with ankylosing spondylitis. Both conserved end residues are part of each CDR3. Each record gives: J gene, D gene, V gene, clone size, CDR3 protein, CDR3 DNA. D genes are given only for firm matches. Rows may omit the clone size; those that give it use once, few, many or a size class.

j_gene: TRBJ2-3; d_gene: TRBD2; v_gene: TRBV12-3/TRBV12-4; abundance: -; CDR3aa: CASSLVGAGTDTQYF; CDR3nt: TGTGCCAGCAGTTTAGTGGGAGCGGGGACAGATACGCAGTATTTT
j_gene: TRBJ2-7; d_gene: TRBD2; v_gene: TRBV20-1; abundance: few; CDR3aa: CSARSGLAALGEQYF; CDR3nt: TGCAGTGCTAGATCCGGACTAGCGGCGCTGGGGGAGCAGTACTTC
j_gene: TRBJ2-1; d_gene: -; v_gene: TRBV12-3/TRBV12-4; abundance: few; CDR3aa: CASSLRHLLSSYNEQFF; CDR3nt: TGTGCCAGCAGTTTACGGCACTTACTTAGCTCCTACAATGAGCAGTTCTTC
j_gene: TRBJ2-2; d_gene: -; v_gene: TRBV20-1; abundance: -; CDR3aa: CSARREGGTGELFF; CDR3nt: TGCAGTGCTAGACGTGAAGGCGGAACCGGGGAGCTGTTTTTT
j_gene: TRBJ2-1; d_gene: TRBD1; v_gene: TRBV2; abundance: -; CDR3aa: CASTLGQGGYNEQFF; CDR3nt: TGTGCCAGCACCCTGGGACAGGGTGGCTACAATGAGCAGTTCTTC
j_gene: TRBJ1-1; d_gene: -; v_gene: TRBV2; abundance: -; CDR3aa: CASSRGLVSTEAFF; CDR3nt: TGTGCCAGCAGTAGGGGGTTGGTCAGCACTGAAGCTTTCTTT
j_gene: TRBJ1-1; d_gene: -; v_gene: TRBV11-2; abundance: -; CDR3aa: CASSPLLQAFF; CDR3nt: TGTGCCAGCAGCCCCCTACTTCAAGCTTTCTTT
j_gene: TRBJ2-7; d_gene: TRBD2; v_gene: TRBV5-1; abundance: -; CDR3aa: CASREGLAETYEQYF; CDR3nt: TGCGCCAGCAGGGAGGGACTAGCGGAAACCTACGAGCAGTACTTC
j_gene: TRBJ2-1; d_gene: TRBD1; v_gene: TRBV4-2; abundance: -; CDR3aa: CASSPTGTGGYEQFF; CDR3nt: TGTGCCAGCAGCCCAACCGGGACAGGGGGTTATGAGCAGTTCTTC
j_gene: TRBJ2-5; d_gene: -; v_gene: TRBV29-1; abundance: -; CDR3aa: CSVTVQGDETQYF; CDR3nt: TGCAGCGTTACCGTACAGGGTGACGAGACCCAGTACTTC
j_gene: TRBJ2-1; d_gene: TRBD2; v_gene: TRBV12-3/TRBV12-4; abundance: -; CDR3aa: CASSFGSSGRYNEQFF; CDR3nt: TGTGCCAGCAGTTTCGGGTCCAGCGGGAGGTACAATGAGCAGTTCTTC
j_gene: TRBJ1-6; d_gene: TRBD1; v_gene: TRBV10-3; abundance: -; CDR3aa: CATWTGWDSPLHF; CDR3nt: TGTGCCACCTGGACAGGGTGGGATTCACCCCTCCACTTT
j_gene: TRBJ1-5; d_gene: -; v_gene: TRBV20-1; abundance: few; CDR3aa: CSAKGSNQPQHF; CDR3nt: TGCAGTGCTAAGGGGTCGAATCAGCCCCAGCATTTT
j_gene: TRBJ2-5; d_gene: -; v_gene: TRBV6-5; abundance: -; CDR3aa: CASSYSIFGSKTQYF; CDR3nt: TGTGCCAGCAGTTACTCGATTTTCGGGTCTAAGACCCAGTACTTC
j_gene: TRBJ2-3; d_gene: TRBD2; v_gene: TRBV15; abundance: few; CDR3aa: CATSRGLAGTDTQYF; CDR3nt: TGTGCCACCAGCAGGGGACTAGCGGGCACAGATACGCAGTATTTT
j_gene: TRBJ1-2; d_gene: -; v_gene: TRBV5-1; abundance: many; CDR3aa: CASSGDPYGYTF; CDR3nt: TGCGCCAGCAGCGGGGACCCTTATGGCTACACCTTC
j_gene: TRBJ1-1; d_gene: -; v_gene: TRBV20-1; abundance: few; CDR3aa: CSARVWGRNTEAFF; CDR3nt: TGCAGTGCTAGAGTCTGGGGGCGTAACACTGAAGCTTTCTTT
j_gene: TRBJ1-5; d_gene: -; v_gene: TRBV10-1; abundance: few; CDR3aa: CATSAWGNQPQHF; CDR3nt: TGCGCCACCAGTGCTTGGGGCAATCAGCCCCAGCATTTT
j_gene: TRBJ1-1; d_gene: -; v_gene: TRBV5-1; abundance: -; CDR3aa: CASAEEFAEAFF; CDR3nt: TGCGCCAGCGCCGAAGAATTCGCTGAAGCTTTCTTT
j_gene: TRBJ2-1; d_gene: TRBD2; v_gene: TRBV20-1; abundance: few; CDR3aa: CSARSQLAGGIEQFF; CDR3nt: TGCAGTGCTAGATCGCAACTAGCGGGAGGAATTGAGCAGTTCTTC
j_gene: TRBJ2-1; d_gene: -; v_gene: TRBV5-6; abundance: few; CDR3aa: CASSPPPSSYNEQFF; CDR3nt: TGTGCCAGCAGCCCCCCTCCGAGCTCCTACAATGAGCAGTTCTTC
j_gene: TRBJ1-5; d_gene: -; v_gene: TRBV27; abundance: -; CDR3aa: CASSFRRIHQPQHF; CDR3nt: TGTGCCAGCAGTTTTCGACGGATCCATCAGCCCCAGCATTTT
j_gene: TRBJ1-6; d_gene: -; v_gene: TRBV20-1; abundance: few; CDR3aa: CSAREQGGAPLHF; CDR3nt: TGCAGTGCTAGAGAACAGGGAGGGGCACCCCTCCACTTT
j_gene: TRBJ1-1; d_gene: -; v_gene: TRBV2; abundance: few; CDR3aa: CASSVRVAAFF; CDR3nt: TGTGCCAGCAGTGTTCGTGTGGCGGCTTTCTTT
j_gene: TRBJ2-3; d_gene: -; v_gene: TRBV3-1; abundance: -; CDR3aa: CASSQVGVTSTDTQYF; CDR3nt: TGTGCCAGCAGCCAAGTGGGAGTAACTAGCACAGATACGCAGTATTTT
j_gene: TRBJ1-1; d_gene: -; v_gene: TRBV10-3; abundance: -; CDR3aa: CAIRTAGLNTEAFF; CDR3nt: TGTGCCATCAGGACAGCGGGTCTGAACACTGAAGCTTTCTTT
j_gene: TRBJ1-3; d_gene: -; v_gene: TRBV7-9; abundance: -; CDR3aa: CASSLTQSNTIYF; CDR3nt: TGTGCCAGCAGCTTGACCCAGAGTAACACCATATATTTT
j_gene: TRBJ2-4; d_gene: TRBD1; v_gene: TRBV23-1; abundance: -; CDR3aa: CASSQFRQGQLAKNIQYF; CDR3nt: TGCGCCAGCAGTCAATTTCGACAGGGCCAATTAGCCAAAAACATTCAGTACTTC
j_gene: TRBJ1-2; d_gene: -; v_gene: TRBV11-2; abundance: -; CDR3aa: CASSLRQDSGYTF; CDR3nt: TGTGCCAGCAGCCTGCGACAGGATAGTGGCTACACCTTC
j_gene: TRBJ1-1; d_gene: -; v_gene: TRBV11-2; abundance: many; CDR3aa: CASSLDYERGRDAFF; CDR3nt: TGTGCCAGCAGCTTAGATTACGAAAGGGGTCGGGACGCTTTCTTT
j_gene: TRBJ1-6; d_gene: -; v_gene: TRBV18; abundance: -; CDR3aa: CASSPQGVLNSPLHF; CDR3nt: TGTGCCAGCTCACCGCAGGGCGTCTTAAATTCACCCCTCCACTTT
j_gene: TRBJ2-7; d_gene: -; v_gene: TRBV7-8; abundance: -; CDR3aa: CASRPFRSGPFYEQYF; CDR3nt: TGTGCCAGCAGACCCTTCCGAAGCGGTCCTTTCTACGAGCAGTACTTC
j_gene: TRBJ1-1; d_gene: -; v_gene: TRBV3-1; abundance: few; CDR3aa: CASSQDLGRARTEAFF; CDR3nt: TGTGCCAGCAGCCAAGATCTTGGAAGGGCGCGGACTGAAGCTTTCTTT
j_gene: TRBJ1-2; d_gene: -; v_gene: TRBV20-1; abundance: few; CDR3aa: CSANQGVWWGYTF; CDR3nt: TGCAGTGCTAACCAGGGAGTCTGGTGGGGCTACACCTTC
j_gene: TRBJ2-4; d_gene: TRBD2; v_gene: TRBV12-3/TRBV12-4; abundance: -; CDR3aa: CASTLRGGLAKNIQYF; CDR3nt: TGTGCCAGCACCCTGCGCGGGGGACTAGCCAAAAACATTCAGTACTTC
j_gene: TRBJ1-4; d_gene: -; v_gene: TRBV7-8; abundance: many; CDR3aa: CASSLGRRKTNEKLFF; CDR3nt: TGTGCCAGCAGCTTAGGCAGGAGGAAAACTAATGAAAAACTGTTTTTT
j_gene: TRBJ2-1; d_gene: TRBD2; v_gene: TRBV20-1; abundance: -; CDR3aa: CSASWLAGPYNEQFF; CDR3nt: TGCAGTGCTAGTTGGCTAGCGGGGCCCTACAATGAGCAGTTCTTC
j_gene: TRBJ2-3; d_gene: -; v_gene: TRBV15; abundance: few; CDR3aa: CATSRGSGPFRTDTQYF; CDR3nt: TGTGCCACCAGCAGAGGTTCGGGGCCCTTTCGCACAGATACGCAGTATTTT
j_gene: TRBJ2-7; d_gene: TRBD2; v_gene: TRBV27; abundance: few; CDR3aa: CASSLRTSGKNEQYF; CDR3nt: TGTGCCAGCAGCCTGCGGACTAGCGGGAAAAACGAGCAGTACTTC
j_gene: TRBJ2-2; d_gene: -; v_gene: TRBV19; abundance: few; CDR3aa: CASSTPYRVGELFF; CDR3nt: TGTGCCAGTAGTACCCCTTACAGGGTCGGGGAGCTGTTTTTT
j_gene: TRBJ2-5; d_gene: -; v_gene: TRBV20-1; abundance: -; CDR3aa: CSASIELGARGTQYF; CDR3nt: TGCAGTGCTAGTATCGAACTAGGGGCAAGGGGGACCCAGTACTTC
j_gene: TRBJ2-7; d_gene: -; v_gene: TRBV5-6; abundance: few; CDR3aa: CASSYTNAYEQYF; CDR3nt: TGTGCCAGCAGCTATACCAACGCCTACGAGCAGTACTTC
j_gene: TRBJ2-1; d_gene: TRBD2; v_gene: TRBV5-1; abundance: -; CDR3aa: CASSLLAGVNVNEQFF; CDR3nt: TGCGCCAGCAGCTTACTAGCGGGAGTCAATGTAAATGAGCAGTTCTTC